This T cell receptor (beta chain) came from a study of shared clonotypes between healthy human individuals. Study details: Donor composition was a couple of women and a few men, aged 18 to 49.

Clones were read by immunoSEQ multiplex PCR, and TCRdb kept only the in-frame ones, dropping some. The table shows 550,000 to 800,000 clones, with 90% occurring only once. Details on this clone: What it binds is unknown.

The CDR3 has 14 residues. Trimming took 8 bases from V and 5 from J; bases not matched to a gene: 8. Germline V gene lookup returns CDR1 SNHLY and CDR2 FYNNEI. Researchers reported that CD8 memory united CD45RO+ cells with CCR7-negative CD45RA+ TemRA cells. General observations from the study: In having few donors, the study represented limited genetic and exposure-history diversity.

The receptor was derived from a man aged 18 to 29 in good health. Some clones in this sample may be carry-over from other donors' samples. Material: memory CD8+ T cells from PBMCs. Stated subset: CD45RO+ cells pooled with CCR7-negative TemRA cells. J is TRBJ2-3 and V is TRBV2; TRBD2 agrees at 9 bases. CDR3 nucleotides: TGTGCCAGCTGGCCGGGACTAGCTGTAGATACGCAGTATTTT. Its protein product is CASWPGLAVDTQYF.